A selection of T cell receptor beta chains follows, all from one sample in a study of CD8 T cells in Susac syndrome. TCRdb reprocessed the immunoSEQ multiplex PCR reads via MiXCR and lists one record per CDR3 protein. Of 50,000 to 60,000 distinct CDR3 sequences listed, 85% to 95% are singletons. Sequencing was performed on CD8+ T cells from PBMCs. The receptor set was obtained from a human donor in good health. The CDR3 runs from the conserved cysteine through the conserved F or W. Each record gives: V gene, J gene, D gene, clone size, CDR3 protein, CDR3 DNA. A D gene is named only where the DNA matches it firmly. The size entry is marked missing in some rows and otherwise reads once, few, many or a size class.

TRBV5-6	TRBJ2-5	-	-	CASSLSDFKETQYF	TGTGCCAGCAGCTTGTCAGACTTCAAAGAGACCCAGTACTTC
TRBV7-2	TRBJ2-7	-	-	CASSPRDLFPYEQYF	TGTGCCAGCAGCCCAAGGGACCTTTTCCCCTACGAGCAGTACTTC
TRBV6-5	TRBJ2-1	-	-	CASSQTGAYNEQFF	TGTGCCAGCAGTCAGACGGGCGCCTACAATGAGCAGTTCTTC
TRBV27	TRBJ2-1	-	-	CASSLSTDYNEQFF	TGTGCCAGCAGTTTATCGACGGATTACAATGAGCAGTTCTTC
TRBV13	TRBJ1-1	TRBD1	-	CASSSEGGDRNTEAFF	TGTGCCAGCAGCTCCGAAGGCGGGGACAGGAACACTGAAGCTTTCTTT
TRBV5-6	TRBJ2-1	-	-	CASSSSGEQFF	TGTGCCAGCAGCTCCTCGGGTGAGCAGTTCTTC
TRBV28	TRBJ2-2	-	-	CASSISWELFF	TGTGCCAGCAGCATCAGCTGGGAGCTGTTTTTT
TRBV6-6	TRBJ2-5	TRBD2	-	CASTLAGEETQYF	TGTGCCAGCACGCTAGCGGGGGAAGAGACCCAGTACTTC
TRBV9	TRBJ1-1	TRBD1	-	CASSGMTGLAEAFF	TGTGCCAGCAGCGGAATGACAGGGTTGGCTGAAGCTTTCTTT
TRBV6-1	TRBJ2-2	-	-	CASSRAYFPFGNTGELFF	TGTGCCAGCTCGAGGGCATACTTCCCGTTCGGGAACACCGGGGAGCTGTTTTTT
TRBV6-2/TRBV6-3	TRBJ1-2	-	-	CASSYGRDYYGYTF	TGTGCCAGCAGCTATGGGAGGGACTACTATGGCTACACCTTC
TRBV6-1	TRBJ2-2	-	-	CASRGTSGDTGELFF	TGTGCCAGCAGAGGCACCTCCGGGGACACCGGGGAGCTGTTTTTT
TRBV29-1	TRBJ1-1	TRBD1	-	CSVETGGAPYTEAFF	TGCAGCGTTGAAACAGGGGGCGCCCCCTATACTGAAGCTTTCTTT
TRBV7-9	TRBJ1-4	TRBD1	-	CASSSLGQGSSNEKLFF	TGTGCCAGCAGCTCCCTAGGACAGGGGTCTTCTAATGAAAAACTGTTTTTT
TRBV5-1	TRBJ1-4	-	-	CASSLDPTNEKLFF	TGCGCCAGCAGCCTGGATCCAACTAATGAAAAACTGTTTTTT
TRBV5-4	TRBJ2-2	-	-	CASSLSRLTGELFF	TGTGCCAGCAGCCTCTCTAGATTAACCGGGGAGCTGTTTTTT
TRBV20-1	TRBJ2-1	TRBD2	once	CSARVGGAGGYNEQFF	TGCAGTGCTAGAGTGGGAGGAGCGGGGGGTTACAATGAGCAGTTCTTC
TRBV19	TRBJ1-5	-	-	CASSIVPGTANNQPQHF	TGTGCCAGTAGTATCGTTCCAGGGACCGCCAACAATCAGCCCCAGCATTTT
TRBV11-2	TRBJ2-7	TRBD2	-	CASSFGGGSSYEQYF	TGTGCCAGCAGCTTTGGCGGGGGGAGCTCCTACGAGCAGTACTTC
TRBV10-2	TRBJ1-2	TRBD1	-	CASSVGQDGYTF	TGCGCCAGCAGTGTAGGACAGGATGGCTACACCTTC
TRBV29-1	TRBJ1-2	TRBD1	-	CSVAWTGENGYTF	TGCAGCGTCGCCTGGACAGGGGAAAATGGCTACACCTTC
TRBV20-1	TRBJ2-5	TRBD2	-	CSASVVAGGNQETQYF	TGCAGTGCTAGTGTGGTAGCGGGGGGGAACCAAGAGACCCAGTACTTC
TRBV5-1	TRBJ2-7	TRBD2	-	CASSFHPPASGASYEQYF	TGCGCCAGCAGCTTTCATCCCCCCGCAAGCGGGGCGAGCTACGAGCAGTACTTC
TRBV12-5	TRBJ1-6	-	-	CASGFGPPLHF	TGTGCTAGTGGTTTCGGACCGCCCCTCCACTTT
TRBV7-2	TRBJ2-4	-	-	CASSPGPYFKNIQYF	TGTGCCAGCAGCCCGGGACCGTACTTCAAAAACATTCAGTACTTC
TRBV5-5	TRBJ2-1	-	-	CASPPPRGIDEQFF	TGTGCCAGCCCACCCCCACGAGGGATCGATGAGCAGTTCTTC
TRBV12-5	TRBJ2-7	-	few	CASGSQKGPPYEQYF	TGTGCTAGTGGTTCCCAAAAGGGGCCCCCCTACGAGCAGTACTTC
TRBV28	TRBJ1-4	-	-	CASSLTPPNEKLFF	TGTGCCAGCAGCCTGACTCCCCCCAATGAAAAACTGTTTTTT
TRBV29-1	TRBJ2-7	-	-	CSVEDREPYEQYF	TGCAGCGTTGAAGATCGGGAGCCCTACGAGCAGTACTTC
TRBV5-1	TRBJ1-1	-	-	CASSAGSGHTEAFF	TGCGCCAGCAGCGCAGGATCGGGTCACACTGAAGCTTTCTTT
TRBV12-3/TRBV12-4	TRBJ1-1	-	-	CASATENTEAFF	TGTGCCAGCGCGACGGAGAACACTGAAGCTTTCTTT
TRBV14	TRBJ1-6	-	-	CASSIDGANPVALHF	TGTGCCAGCTCAATCGACGGGGCAAACCCAGTCGCCCTCCACTTT
TRBV15	TRBJ1-5	TRBD1	-	CATSRGDRGNQPQHF	TGTGCCACCAGCAGGGGGGACAGGGGCAATCAGCCCCAGCATTTT
TRBV4-2	TRBJ2-7	-	-	CASSQGKQAYEQYF	TGTGCCAGCAGCCAAGGGAAGCAGGCCTACGAGCAGTACTTC
TRBV20-1	TRBJ2-1	-	-	CSARDPLSGPSGNEQFF	TGCAGTGCTAGGGACCCCCTCTCGGGCCCCTCGGGGAATGAGCAGTTCTTC
TRBV2	TRBJ2-5	-	-	CASRPLEGAGPGTQYF	TGTGCCAGCAGGCCCCTCGAGGGCGCGGGGCCCGGGACCCAGTACTTC